This passage covers 21 T cell receptor beta chains from one sample sequenced in a study of T cell responses to AZD1222 COVID-19 vaccine. TCRdb's table, derived via immunoSEQ multiplex PCR, lists solely in-frame clones and lacks some. The sample includes some 120,000 clones, approximately 88% of them seen just once. Source: peripheral blood, taken on day 0 of AZD1222 vaccination. These receptors were collected from an adult in good health.

The chain is built from TRBV28 and TRBJ2-4; possibly TRBD1 or TRBD2 for D (6 bases each). Germline CDR1 MDHEN, CDR2 SYDVKM. Trimming shortened V by 3 bases and J by 1 base, and 10 bases separated the two germline ends. This CDR3 is 15 amino acids long. The CDR3 sequence is CASSLGGGAKNIQYF. CDR3 bases: TGTGCCAGCAGTTTGGGGGGCGGGGCCAAAAACATTCAGTACTTC.

The chain uses TRBV24-1 and TRBJ2-3; D may be TRBD2 (6 bases). The germline CDR1 and CDR2 sequences are KGHDR and SFDVKD. CDR3 size: 15 residues. The V and J ends lost 3 bases and 0 bases respectively, with 9 bases between them. The CDR3 loop is CATSDIAGSTDTQYF. The CDR3 bases are TGTGCCACCAGTGATATCGCGGGGAGCACAGATACGCAGTATTTT.

This clone was observed once. A read error may account for a junction end that differs from germline. The chain employs TRBV6-1 and TRBJ2-7; maybe TRBD1 (6 bases). The CDR3 extends over 15 amino acids. The V gene's germline CDR1 is MNHNS and CDR2 SASEGT. CDR3 sequence: CASREGTSEAYEQYF. As DNA, the CDR3 is TGTGCCAGCAGGGAAGGGACATCGGAGGCCTACGAGCAGTACTTC.

The rearrangement uses TRBV6-5 and TRBJ2-7, with TRBD2 identical over 14 bases. The CDR3 runs to 16 residues. J was trimmed by 3 bases and V by 4 bases; bases with no gene match: 5. Per germline, CDR1 MNHEY and CDR2 SVGAGI. In DNA, the CDR3 is TGTGCCAGCAGTTTGGGACTAGCGGGAGCACGCTACGAGCAGTACTTC. Translating gives CASSLGLAGARYEQYF.

The chain recombines TRBV28 with TRBJ1-4; TRBD1 agrees at 8 bases. V shed 7 bases and J 7 bases; nucleotides not matched to a gene: 8. Germline values: CDR1 MDHEN, CDR2 SYDVKM. This CDR3 is built from 14 residues. The CDR3 sequence is CASTRTGWGEKLFF. In DNA form, the CDR3 reads TGTGCCAGCACCCGGACAGGGTGGGGTGAAAAACTGTTTTTT.

This clone was counted a single time. The V and J genes are TRBV7-2 and TRBJ2-5; either TRBD1 or TRBD2 may fit D (6 bases each). V gave up 5 bases and J gave up 1 base, with 14 bases separating them. The CDR3 length is 15 residues. Looked up from germline, CDR1 is SGHTA and CDR2 is FQGNSA. This chain's CDR3 is CASSPPRGAQETQYF. The CDR3 DNA sequence: TGTGCCAGCAGCCCACCAAGGGGGGCCCAAGAGACCCAGTACTTC.

The J gene is TRBJ2-1, the V gene TRBV19; the match to TRBD2 covers 10 bases. The germline V gene encodes CDR1 LNHDA and CDR2 SQIVND (reference sequence). The V and J ends lost 7 bases and 15 bases, in that order; junction bases with no gene match: 18. This CDR3 has 15 amino acids. The CDR3 region is CASTPSWGAGGVTFF. The DNA of the CDR3 is TGTGCCAGTACCCCTTCATGGGGAGCGGGGGGGGTAACGTTCTTC.

The chain is built from TRBV7-9 and TRBJ1-4; 9 nucleotides match TRBD1. Per germline, CDR1 SEHNR and CDR2 FQNEAQ (reference sequence). Losses at the gene ends were 4 bases for V and 6 bases for J; bases not matched to a gene: 9. The length of the CDR3 is 16 residues. The CDR3 DNA reads as TGTGCCAGCAGCTACGGACAGGGGAGACTCTATGAAAAACTGTTTTTT. The encoded protein is CASSYGQGRLYEKLFF.

The rearrangement links TRBV5-6 to TRBJ2-3; 7 nucleotides align to TRBD2. Germline values: CDR1 SGHDT, CDR2 YYEEEE. The V and J ends lost 0 bases and 2 bases, in that order; junction bases with no gene match: 9. There are 17 residues in the CDR3. CDR3 bases: TGTGCCAGCAGCTTGGGGGAGGGGACCTTATACACAGATACGCAGTATTTT. Amino acids: CASSLGEGTLYTDTQYF.

V and J are TRBV7-3 and TRBJ2-1, with unresolved D. CDR3 size: 11 residues. The ends were cut back, 4 bases at V and 10 bases at J, with 8 bases in the middle. From germline, CDR1 is SGHTA and CDR2 FQGTGA. The CDR3 is CASSSGLEQFF. The CDR3 DNA sequence: TGTGCCAGCAGCTCCGGGCTGGAGCAGTTCTTC.

This clone was seen a single time. Distinct nucleotide sequences in the sample also encode this CDR3. This rearrangement joins TRBV28 to TRBJ1-5, with unresolved D. In germline, CDR1 is MDHEN, CDR2 SYDVKM. CDR3 length: 12 amino acids. V was trimmed by 1 base and J by 7 bases, leaving 5 bases between them. The CDR3 nucleotides are TGTGCCAGCAGTTTATTTTCCCAGCCCCAGCATTTT. This translates into CASSLFSQPQHF.

The chain carries TRBV3-1 (or the pseudogene TRBV3-2) and TRBJ2-2; D possibly corresponds to TRBD2 (5 bases). Germline assignment: CDR1 LGHDT and CDR2 YNNKEL (reference sequence). The CDR3 loop spans 14 amino acids. V lost 9 bases and J lost 4, with 15 bases in between. DNA of the CDR3: TGTGCCAGTTCCTTGCCGGCGGGCACCGGGGAGCTGTTTTTT. Protein product: CASSLPAGTGELFF.

This chain connects TRBV6-1 to TRBJ1-6, with 8 bases fitting TRBD1. There are 16 residues in the CDR3. The trim removed 3 bases at V and 9 bases at J, leaving 10 bases unmatched. Germline V lookup: CDR1 MNHNS, CDR2 SASEGT. The DNA for the CDR3 is TGTGCCAGCAGTGAGGGGAAAACAGGGGGTGGTTCACCCCTCCACTTT. Protein product: CASSEGKTGGGSPLHF.

This rearrangement joins TRBV5-1 to TRBJ1-4, with D hard to call. This CDR3 is built from 14 residues. The V end lost 4 bases, the J end lost 8 bases, and 15 bases lay between the germline ends. CDR1 and CDR2 (germline): SGHRS, YFSETQ. The CDR3 coding sequence is TGCGCCAGCAGCCGCGGGGAGGTTGAGGAAAAACTGTTTTTT. This codes for CASSRGEVEEKLFF.

The chain joins TRBV5-1 to TRBJ1-4, with 11 bases matching TRBD1. CDR3 length: 14 residues. V shed 4 bases, J shed 7 bases, and the junction held 3 bases outside the gene matches. Germline V gene sequence: CDR1 SGHRS, CDR2 YFSETQ. The CDR3: CASSGTGGIEKLFF. The CDR3 DNA follows: TGCGCCAGCAGCGGGACAGGGGGAATTGAAAAACTGTTTTTT.

The chain is built from TRBV25-1 and TRBJ2-7; D is uncertain. Germline values: CDR1 MGHDK, CDR2 SYGVNS. There are 15 residues in the CDR3. The germline V and J ends were trimmed by 7 bases and 0 bases, with 16 bases remaining between them. CDR3 region: CASTPGHPSSYEQYF. The CDR3, as DNA: TGTGCCAGCACCCCCGGGCACCCCTCCTCCTACGAGCAGTACTTC.

This clone has more than one count but fewer than ten. The chain joins TRBV7-3 to TRBJ1-1; 9 positions agree with TRBD1. The CDR3 runs to 13 residues. CDR1 is SGHTA and CDR2 is FQGTGA in the germline V gene. V gave up 5 bases and J gave up 6 bases; unmatched junction bases: 4. The CDR3 loop reads CASSPGQGAEAFF. As DNA, the CDR3 is TGTGCCAGCAGCCCGGGACAGGGCGCTGAAGCTTTCTTT. The full variable domain, with the rest looked up from reference TRBV7-3 and TRBJ1-1, is GAGVSQTPSNKVTEKGKYVELRCDPISGHTALYWYRQSLGQGPEFLIYFQGTGAADDSGLPNDRFFAVRPEGSVSTLKIQRTERGDSAVYLCASSPGQGAEAFFGQGTRLTVV.

This chain uses TRBV4-1 with TRBJ1-1; D is unresolved. Trimming removed 4 bases from V and 0 bases from J, with 12 bases in between. In germline, CDR1 is MGHRA, CDR2 YSYEKL. The CDR3 contains 15 residues. CDR3 nucleotides: TGCGCCAGCAGCCCCGGGAGGATGGTGAACACTGAAGCTTTCTTT. This encodes CASSPGRMVNTEAFF.

The chain has TRBV7-2 and TRBJ1-1, with D perhaps matching TRBD1 (5 bases). The V end lost 2 bases, the J end lost 5 bases, and 21 bases lay between the germline ends. Germline loops: CDR1 SGHTA, CDR2 FQGNSA. The CDR3 sequence is 17 residues long. DNA for the CDR3: TGTGCCAGCAGCTTATATTGGGGCTCTCGGCAGGGAACTGAAGCTTTCTTT. It specifies CASSLYWGSRQGTEAFF.

This chain joins TRBV12-5 and TRBJ2-2; D not certain. Deletions cut 6 bases from V and 0 bases from J, with 8 bases between. From germline, CDR1 is LGHNT and CDR2 FRNRAP. The CDR3 contains 14 residues. CDR3: CASGPGTNTGELFF. CDR3 sequence (DNA): TGTGCTAGTGGCCCTGGAACGAACACCGGGGAGCTGTTTTTT.

V and J are TRBV5-1 and TRBJ2-3; TRBD1 matches 7 bases. The CDR3 is 15 residues long. V was clipped by 2 bases and J by 1 base; unmatched bases: 4. Germline V CDR1 and CDR2: SGHRS, YFSETQ. The CDR3 nucleotides read TGCGCCAGCAGCTTACAGGGGTCAGGCACAGATACGCAGTATTTT. It specifies CASSLQGSGTDTQYF.